A single sample is the source of the 17 T cell receptor beta chains below, sequenced in a study of blood T cell repertoires in COVID-19. Sequencing was performed with immunoSEQ multiplex PCR; in TCRdb, only in-frame clones are kept and a portion is missing. The sample includes 88,000 or so clones, around 79% of them seen just once. What was sequenced was peripheral blood. All receptors derive from an elderly man with acute or convalescent COVID-19.

V gene TRBV9 combines with J gene TRBJ1-1; D call uncertain. The CDR3 is 13 amino acids. Trimming took 3 bases from V and 4 from J, leaving 10 bases between them. The V gene's germline CDR1 is SGDLS and CDR2 YYNGEE. CDR3 nucleotide sequence: TGTGCCAGCAGCGACCGGCCGGGCACTGAAGCTTTCTTT. Translated: CASSDRPGTEAFF.

V is TRBV18 and J is TRBJ1-1; TRBD1 agrees at 9 bases. With 3 bases clipped from V and 4 bases from J, the junction kept 3 bases outside the gene matches. The CDR3 is made up of 14 amino acids. The V gene's germline CDR1 is KGHSH and CDR2 LQKENI. The CDR3 reads CASSPSDRGTEAFF. The CDR3 DNA sequence: TGTGCCAGCTCACCCTCGGACAGGGGCACTGAAGCTTTCTTT.

The rearrangement joins TRBV7-9 to TRBJ2-3, with 8 bases aligning to TRBD2. The CDR3 has 17 residues. Germline-derived CDR1 and CDR2 are SEHNR and FQNEAQ (reference sequence). V was pared by 0 bases and J by 0 bases, with 5 bases of the junction left unmatched. The CDR3 sequence is CASSLAGLGPSTDTQYF. DNA of the CDR3: TGTGCCAGCAGCTTAGCGGGACTAGGCCCCAGCACAGATACGCAGTATTTT.

The chain recombines TRBV10-3 with TRBJ2-1, with 8 nucleotides matching TRBD1. The germline gives CDR1 ENHRY, CDR2 SYGVKD. This CDR3 region has 15 residues. Unmatched junction bases numbered 6, after V lost 2 bases and J lost 6 bases. In nucleotides, the CDR3 is TGTGCCATCAGTGAGACAGACAGGGGTGGCAATGAGCAGTTCTTC. Protein: CAISETDRGGNEQFF.

CDR3 coding DNA: TGTGCCAGCAGCCGGACAGGGGCGAACACCGGGGAGCTGTTTTTT. Protein product: CASSRTGANTGELFF. The chain combines TRBV7-9 with TRBJ2-2; 9 bases map to TRBD1. The V gene end was trimmed by 5 bases and the J gene end by 0 bases; junction bases not matched to a gene: 1. The length of the CDR3 is 15 residues. Germline CDR1 is SEHNR and CDR2 is FQNEAQ (reference sequence).

The CDR3 loop is CASSVGGTGGEDTEAFF. Written as DNA, the CDR3 is TGTGCCAGCAGCGTAGGGGGGACAGGGGGCGAGGACACTGAAGCTTTCTTT. The rearrangement joins TRBV9 to TRBJ1-1, with 12 nucleotides matching TRBD1. The CDR3 spans 17 residues. V shed 0 bases, J shed 3 bases, and the junction held 6 bases outside the gene matches. Germline lookup yields CDR1 SGDLS and CDR2 YYNGEE.

The J gene is TRBJ1-2, the V gene TRBV10-3, with 9 bases lining up with TRBD1. J gave up 7 bases and V 11 bases, and 8 bases lay outside the gene matches. This CDR3 spans 12 amino acids. Germline CDR1 and CDR2: ENHRY and SYGVKD. The CDR3 sequence: CASDRGRFGYTF. DNA of the CDR3: TGTGCCTCGGACAGGGGTCGGTTTGGCTACACCTTC.

V is TRBV7-2 and J is TRBJ1-4; 7 nucleotides align to TRBD1. The V segment lost 7 bases and the J segment 3 bases; nucleotides outside the gene matches: 11. The CDR3 spans 16 residues. The germline V gene has CDR1 SGHTA and CDR2 FQGNSA. The CDR3 sequence is CASTHHPGQPNEKLFF. The CDR3 DNA reads TGTGCCAGCACCCACCACCCGGGACAGCCTAATGAAAAACTGTTTTTT. Full variable domain (missing parts from reference TRBV7-2 and TRBJ1-4): GAGVSQSPSNKVTEKGKDVELRCDPISGHTALYWYRQSLGQGLEFLIYFQGNSAPDKSGLPSDRFSAERTGGSVSTLTIQRTQQEDSAVYLCASTHHPGQPNEKLFFGSGTQLSVL.

CDR3 DNA: TGTGCCAGTTCCAGGGCTAATCAGCCCCAGCATTTT. Translation: CASSRANQPQHF. The genes are TRBV2 and TRBJ1-5; D may be TRBD1 (5 bases). This CDR3 has 12 amino acids. Germline V gives CDR1 SNHLY, CDR2 FYNNEI. The V and J ends lost 9 bases and 4 bases respectively, with 10 bases between them. The full variable domain, with the rest looked up from reference TRBV2 and TRBJ1-5, is EPEVTQTPSHQVTQMGQEVILRCVPISNHLYFYWYRQILGQKVEFLVSFYNNEISEKSEIFDDQFSVERPDGSNFTLKIRSTKLEDSAMYFCASSRANQPQHFGDGTRLSIL.

V is TRBV27 and J is TRBJ2-2; 7 nucleotides match TRBD2. CDR1 and CDR2 from the germline V gene are MNHEY and SMNVEV (reference sequence). CDR3 length equals 15 residues. The V gene end was trimmed by 4 bases and the J gene end by 3 bases; junction bases not matched to a gene: 5. The CDR3 region has the DNA TGTGCCAGCAGTTACCGGGGGAGGGACACCGGGGAGCTGTTTTTT. Its translation is CASSYRGRDTGELFF.

The V call is TRBV19, the J call TRBJ1-4; possibly TRBD1 for D (6 bases). CDR1 and CDR2 (germline): LNHDA, SQIVND (reference sequence). Trimming pared 1 base from V and 8 bases from J, leaving 14 bases between. The CDR3 covers 15 residues. CDR3 amino acids: CASSIAGELGEKLFF. DNA of the CDR3: TGTGCCAGTAGTATAGCAGGGGAGCTTGGCGAAAAACTGTTTTTT.

The genes are TRBV5-1 and TRBJ2-5; TRBD1 aligns across 8 bases. The CDR3 spans 14 residues. CDR1 and CDR2 from the germline V gene are SGHRS and YFSETQ. Trimming took 3 bases from V and 2 from J; bases not matched to a gene: 3. CDR3 region: CASSWGQEQETQYF. The DNA of the CDR3 is TGCGCCAGCAGCTGGGGACAGGAGCAAGAGACCCAGTACTTC.

The J gene is TRBJ1-2, the V gene TRBV6-6; TRBD1 aligns across 8 bases. V was pared by 5 bases and J by 6 bases, with 11 bases of the junction left unmatched. Germline V lookup: CDR1 MNHNY, CDR2 SVGAGI (reference sequence). CDR3 length equals 15 residues. CDR3 residues: CASSRQGTGPDGYTF. DNA of the CDR3: TGTGCCAGCAGTCGACAGGGGACGGGCCCGGATGGCTACACCTTC.

The rearrangement uses TRBV2 and TRBJ1-1; 7 bases map to TRBD1. The germline V gene has CDR1 SNHLY and CDR2 FYNNEI. The trim removed 8 bases at V and 7 bases at J, leaving 16 bases unmatched. The CDR3 runs to 15 residues. The CDR3 nucleotides are TGTGCCAGCCTTCGGGATACAGGGGTAGAAGGTGAAGCTTTCTTT. It translates to CASLRDTGVEGEAFF.

Note on this clone: Other DNA sequences from this sample encode an identical CDR3 as well. This chain uses TRBV5-1 with TRBJ1-5; no firm D call. V dropped 0 bases and J dropped 3 bases, with 7 bases sitting between them. The germline CDR1 and CDR2 sequences are SGHRS and YFSETQ. The CDR3 contains 14 residues. The CDR3 region has the DNA TGCGCCAGCAGCTTGGACAGTTCCAATCAGCCCCAGCATTTT. It is translated as CASSLDSSNQPQHF.

CDR3 region: CASSILTGVNTEAFF. CDR3 bases: TGTGCCAGTAGTATACTGACAGGGGTGAACACTGAAGCTTTCTTT. The V gene is TRBV19, the J gene TRBJ1-1; 8 bases fit TRBD1. The CDR3 has 15 amino acids. J gave up 0 bases and V 2 bases, and 2 bases lay outside the gene matches. Germline V lookup: CDR1 LNHDA, CDR2 SQIVND (reference sequence).

The V call is TRBV14, the J call TRBJ1-1; D is perhaps TRBD1 (6 bases). With 9 bases removed from V and 1 base from J, the gap between germline ends came to 21 bases. The CDR3 has 16 amino acids. Germline V CDR1 and CDR2: SGHDN, FVKESK. CDR3 residues: CASGGRGAGRNTEAFF. CDR3 nucleotides: TGTGCCAGTGGGGGCCGTGGGGCAGGAAGGAACACTGAAGCTTTCTTT.